A single T cell receptor beta chain is shown here with its context. The sample comes from a study of CD8 T cells in Susac syndrome. The V end lost 1 base, the J end lost 3 bases, and 5 bases lay between the germline ends. Germline lookup yields CDR1 MNHEY and CDR2 SMNVEV (reference sequence). The CDR3 is made up of 13 amino acids. Sequencing of TCR beta was performed on blood CD8+ and CD4+ T cells. The study used healthy donors as controls matched for age and sex. An amount of RNA that ranged from roughly 0.5 to 1 ug was reverse transcribed with random hexamers. From the immunoSEQ multiplex PCR reads, TCRdb called clonotypes with MiXCR, one entry per CDR3 protein. Of some 120,000 distinct CDR3 sequences in the sample, nearly 95% were seen once.

The receptor's source is a human donor in good health. This sequence joins TRBV27 and TRBJ2-3; TRBD2 might be the D (5 bases). Sequenced input: CD4+ T cells from PBMCs. The CDR3 sequence is CASSLWETDTQYF. CDR3 coding DNA: TGTGCCAGCAGTTTATGGGAGACAGATACGCAGTATTTT.